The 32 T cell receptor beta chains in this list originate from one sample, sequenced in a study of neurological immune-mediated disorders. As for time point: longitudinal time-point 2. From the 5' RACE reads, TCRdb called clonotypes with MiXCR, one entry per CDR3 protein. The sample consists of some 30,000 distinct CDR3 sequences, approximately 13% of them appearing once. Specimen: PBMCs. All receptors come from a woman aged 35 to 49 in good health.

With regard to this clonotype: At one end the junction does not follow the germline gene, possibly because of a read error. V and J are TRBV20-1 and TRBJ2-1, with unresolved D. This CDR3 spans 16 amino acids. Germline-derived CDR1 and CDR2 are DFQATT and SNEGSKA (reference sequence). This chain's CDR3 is CSARSQTVSSFNEQFF. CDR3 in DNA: TGCAGTGCTAGGAGCCAGACGGTAAGCTCCTTCAATGAGCAGTTCTTC.

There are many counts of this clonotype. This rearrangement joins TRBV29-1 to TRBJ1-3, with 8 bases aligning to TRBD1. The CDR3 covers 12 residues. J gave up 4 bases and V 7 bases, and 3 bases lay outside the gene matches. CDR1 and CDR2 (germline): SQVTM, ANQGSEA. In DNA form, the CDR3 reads TGCAGCGCCGGACAGGGAGGAAACACCATATATTTT. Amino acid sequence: CSAGQGGNTIYF.

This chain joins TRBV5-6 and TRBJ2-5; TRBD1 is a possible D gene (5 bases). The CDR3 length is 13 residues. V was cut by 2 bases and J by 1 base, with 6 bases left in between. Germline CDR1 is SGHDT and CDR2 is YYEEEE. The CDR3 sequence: CASSLQAQETQYF. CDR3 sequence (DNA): TGTGCCAGCAGCTTACAGGCCCAAGAGACCCAGTACTTC.

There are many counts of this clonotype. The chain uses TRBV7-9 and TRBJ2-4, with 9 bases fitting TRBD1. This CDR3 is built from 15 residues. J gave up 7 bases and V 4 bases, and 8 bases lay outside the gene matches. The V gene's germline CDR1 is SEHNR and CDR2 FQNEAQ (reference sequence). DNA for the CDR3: TGTGCCAGCAGCTCCCGGGACAGGGTCGGCAACATTCAGTACTTC. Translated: CASSSRDRVGNIQYF.

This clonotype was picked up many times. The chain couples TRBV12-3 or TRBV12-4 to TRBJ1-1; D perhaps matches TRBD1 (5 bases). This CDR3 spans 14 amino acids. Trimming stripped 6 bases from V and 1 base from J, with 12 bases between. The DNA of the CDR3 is TGTGCCAGCAGCACGGGGACGGCGAACACTGAAGCTTTCTTT. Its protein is CASSTGTANTEAFF.

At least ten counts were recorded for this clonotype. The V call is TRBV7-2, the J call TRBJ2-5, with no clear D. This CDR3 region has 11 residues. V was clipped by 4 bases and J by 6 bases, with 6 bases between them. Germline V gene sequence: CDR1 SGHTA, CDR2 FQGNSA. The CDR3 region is CASSSGQTQYF. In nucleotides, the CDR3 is TGTGCCAGCAGCTCTGGGCAGACCCAGTACTTC.

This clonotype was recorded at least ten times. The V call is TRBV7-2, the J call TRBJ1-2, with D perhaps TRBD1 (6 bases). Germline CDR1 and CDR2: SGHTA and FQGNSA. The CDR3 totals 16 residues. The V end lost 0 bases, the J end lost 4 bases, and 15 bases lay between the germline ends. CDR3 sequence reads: CASSLAFDRTFYGYTF. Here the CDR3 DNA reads TGTGCCAGCAGCTTAGCATTCGACAGGACTTTCTATGGCTACACCTTC.

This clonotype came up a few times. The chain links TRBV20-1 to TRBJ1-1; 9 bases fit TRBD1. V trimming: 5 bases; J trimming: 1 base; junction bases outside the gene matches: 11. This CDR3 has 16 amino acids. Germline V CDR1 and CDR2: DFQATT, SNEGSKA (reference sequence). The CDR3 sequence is CSARPGQGFTNTEAFF. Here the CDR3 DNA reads TGCAGTGCTCGACCGGGACAGGGTTTTACGAACACTGAAGCTTTCTTT.

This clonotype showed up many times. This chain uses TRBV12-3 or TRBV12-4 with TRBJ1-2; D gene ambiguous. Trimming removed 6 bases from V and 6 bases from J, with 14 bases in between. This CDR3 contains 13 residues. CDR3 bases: TGTGCCAGCAGCCTAGGGATCCGCGATGGCTACACCTTC. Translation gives CASSLGIRDGYTF.

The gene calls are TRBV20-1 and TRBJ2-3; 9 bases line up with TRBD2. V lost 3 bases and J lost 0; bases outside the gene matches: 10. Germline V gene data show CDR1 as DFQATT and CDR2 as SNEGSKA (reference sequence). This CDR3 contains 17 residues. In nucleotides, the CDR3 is TGCAGTGCTAGTAGCATGACTAGCGGTGCTAGCACAGATACGCAGTATTTT. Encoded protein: CSASSMTSGASTDTQYF.

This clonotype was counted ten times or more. CDR3 in amino acids: CASSGGGLYGYTF. The CDR3, as DNA: TGTGCCAGCAGCGGGGGTGGGCTCTATGGCTACACCTTC. V and J are TRBV25-1 and TRBJ1-2; D perhaps matches TRBD1 (5 bases). The CDR3 sequence is 13 residues long. With 6 bases removed from V and 4 bases from J, the gap between germline ends came to 12 bases. CDR1 and CDR2 from the germline V gene are MGHDK and SYGVNS.

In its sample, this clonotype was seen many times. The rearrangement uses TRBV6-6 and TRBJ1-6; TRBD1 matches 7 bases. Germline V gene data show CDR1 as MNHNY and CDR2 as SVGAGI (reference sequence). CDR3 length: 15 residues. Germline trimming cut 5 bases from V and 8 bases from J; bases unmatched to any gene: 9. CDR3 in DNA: TGTGCCAGCAGTAAAAGGGGGCAGGGGGATTCACCCCTCCACTTT. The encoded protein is CASSKRGQGDSPLHF.

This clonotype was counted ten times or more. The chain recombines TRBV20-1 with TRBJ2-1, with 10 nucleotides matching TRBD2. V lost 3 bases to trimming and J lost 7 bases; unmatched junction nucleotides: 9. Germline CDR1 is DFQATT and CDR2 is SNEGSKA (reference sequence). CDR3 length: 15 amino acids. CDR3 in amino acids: CSARDTSGIRNEQFF. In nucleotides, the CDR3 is TGCAGTGCTAGGGATACTAGCGGGATTAGGAATGAGCAGTTCTTC.

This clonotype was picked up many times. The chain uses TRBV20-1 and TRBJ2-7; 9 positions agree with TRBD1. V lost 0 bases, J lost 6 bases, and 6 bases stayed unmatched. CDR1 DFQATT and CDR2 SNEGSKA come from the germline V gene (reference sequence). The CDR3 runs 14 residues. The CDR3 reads CSARDRQGVGEQYF. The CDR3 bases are TGCAGTGCTAGAGATCGACAGGGGGTAGGCGAGCAGTACTTC.

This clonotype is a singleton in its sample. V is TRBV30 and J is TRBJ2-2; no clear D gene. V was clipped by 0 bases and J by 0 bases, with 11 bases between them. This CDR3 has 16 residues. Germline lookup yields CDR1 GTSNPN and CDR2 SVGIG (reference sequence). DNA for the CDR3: TGTGCCTGGAGTGTACCCTTTAGTGCGAACACCGGGGAGCTGTTTTTT. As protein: CAWSVPFSANTGELFF.

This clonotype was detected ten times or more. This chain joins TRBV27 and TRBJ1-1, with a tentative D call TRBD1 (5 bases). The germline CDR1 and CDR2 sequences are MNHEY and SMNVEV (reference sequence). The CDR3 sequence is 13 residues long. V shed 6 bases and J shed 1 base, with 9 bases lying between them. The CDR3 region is CASRAGRNTEAFF. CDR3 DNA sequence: TGTGCCAGCAGGGCGGGGCGGAACACTGAAGCTTTCTTT.

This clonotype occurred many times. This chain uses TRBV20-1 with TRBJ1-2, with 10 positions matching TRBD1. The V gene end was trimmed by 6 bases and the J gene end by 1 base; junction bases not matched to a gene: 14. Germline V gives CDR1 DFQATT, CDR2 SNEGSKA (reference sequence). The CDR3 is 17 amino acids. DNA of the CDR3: TGCAGTGCCACTAGGTCGGGACAGGGGTTTTATAACTATGGCTACACCTTC. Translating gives CSATRSGQGFYNYGYTF.

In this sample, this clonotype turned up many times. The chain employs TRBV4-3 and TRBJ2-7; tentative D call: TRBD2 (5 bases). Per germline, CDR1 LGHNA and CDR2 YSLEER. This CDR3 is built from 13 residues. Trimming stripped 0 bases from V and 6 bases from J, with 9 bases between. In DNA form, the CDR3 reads TGCGCCAGCAGCCAAGATGGAGGTTCCGAGCAGTACTTC. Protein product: CASSQDGGSEQYF.

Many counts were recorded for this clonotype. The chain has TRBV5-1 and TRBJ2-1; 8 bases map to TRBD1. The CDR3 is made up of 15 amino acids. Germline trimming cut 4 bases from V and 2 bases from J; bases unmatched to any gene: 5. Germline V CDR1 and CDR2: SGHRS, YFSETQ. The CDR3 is CASSPGQVTYNEQFF. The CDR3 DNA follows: TGCGCCAGCAGCCCGGGACAGGTAACCTACAATGAGCAGTTCTTC.

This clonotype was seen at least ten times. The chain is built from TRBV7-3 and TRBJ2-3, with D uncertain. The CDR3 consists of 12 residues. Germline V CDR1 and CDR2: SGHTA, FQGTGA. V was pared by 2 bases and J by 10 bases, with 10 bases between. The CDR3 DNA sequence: TGTGCCAGCAGCTTAGACGACGAGCCGCAGTATTTT. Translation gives CASSLDDEPQYF.

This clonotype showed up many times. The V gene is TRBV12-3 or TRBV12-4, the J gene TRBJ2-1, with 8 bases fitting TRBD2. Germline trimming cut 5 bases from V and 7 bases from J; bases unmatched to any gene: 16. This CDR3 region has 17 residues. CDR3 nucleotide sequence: TGTGCCAGCAGTCCCCTAAGCGGGAGTAGTCTGGGAAATGAGCAGTTCTTC. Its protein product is CASSPLSGSSLGNEQFF.

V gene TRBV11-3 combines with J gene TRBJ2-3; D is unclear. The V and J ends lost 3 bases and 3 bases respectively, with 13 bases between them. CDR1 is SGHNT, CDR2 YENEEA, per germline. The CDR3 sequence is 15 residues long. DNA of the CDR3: TGTGCCAGCAGCTTTACGCCGGCTCCTACAGATACGCAGTATTTT. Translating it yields CASSFTPAPTDTQYF.

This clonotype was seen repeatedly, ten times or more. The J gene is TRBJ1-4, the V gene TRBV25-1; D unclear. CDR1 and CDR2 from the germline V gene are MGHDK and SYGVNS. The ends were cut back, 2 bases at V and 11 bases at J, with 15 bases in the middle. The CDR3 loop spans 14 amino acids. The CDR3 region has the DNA TGTGCCAGCAGTGAACCAGGAATCTACGGTAAACTGTTTTTT. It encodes CASSEPGIYGKLFF.

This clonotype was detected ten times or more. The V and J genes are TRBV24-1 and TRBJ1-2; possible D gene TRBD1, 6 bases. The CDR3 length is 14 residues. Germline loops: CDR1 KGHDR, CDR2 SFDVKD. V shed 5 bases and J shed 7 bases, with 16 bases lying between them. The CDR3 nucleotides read TGTGCCACCAGTGGTGAGGGCCAGGGGCTTGGCTACACCTTC. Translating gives CATSGEGQGLGYTF.

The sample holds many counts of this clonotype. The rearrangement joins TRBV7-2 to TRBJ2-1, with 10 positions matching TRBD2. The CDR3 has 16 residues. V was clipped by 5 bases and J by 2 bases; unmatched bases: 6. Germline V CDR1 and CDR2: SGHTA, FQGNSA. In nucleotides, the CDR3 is TGTGCCAGCAGCGATAGCGGGAGGCCTACCTACAATGAGCAGTTCTTC. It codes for CASSDSGRPTYNEQFF.

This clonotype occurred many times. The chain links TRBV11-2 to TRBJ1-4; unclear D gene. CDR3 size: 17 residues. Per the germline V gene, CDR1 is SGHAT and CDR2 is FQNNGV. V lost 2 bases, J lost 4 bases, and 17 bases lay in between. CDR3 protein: CASSLFVYAVGNEKLFF. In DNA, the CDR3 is TGTGCCAGCAGCTTATTTGTATACGCCGTTGGTAATGAAAAACTGTTTTTT. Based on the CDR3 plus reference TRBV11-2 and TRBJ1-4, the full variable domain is EAGVAQSPRYKIIEKRQSVAFWCNPISGHATLYWYQQILGQGPKLLIQFQNNGVVDDSQLPKDRFSAERLKGVDSTLKIQPAKLEDSAVYLCASSLFVYAVGNEKLFFGSGTQLSVL.

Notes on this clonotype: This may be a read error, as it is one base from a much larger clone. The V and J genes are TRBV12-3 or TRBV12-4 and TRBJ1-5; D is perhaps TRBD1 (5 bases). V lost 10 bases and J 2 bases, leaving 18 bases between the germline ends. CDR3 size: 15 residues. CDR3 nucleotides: TGTGCCATCAGGGTAGGGACGGTTGGCAATCAGCCCCAGCATTTT. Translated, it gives CAIRVGTVGNQPQHF.

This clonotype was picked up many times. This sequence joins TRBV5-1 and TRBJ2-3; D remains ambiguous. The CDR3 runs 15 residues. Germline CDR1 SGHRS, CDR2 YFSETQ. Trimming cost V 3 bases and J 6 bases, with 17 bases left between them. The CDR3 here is CASSSLVEAGDTQYF. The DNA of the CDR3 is TGCGCCAGCAGCTCCCTGGTTGAGGCCGGGGATACGCAGTATTTT.

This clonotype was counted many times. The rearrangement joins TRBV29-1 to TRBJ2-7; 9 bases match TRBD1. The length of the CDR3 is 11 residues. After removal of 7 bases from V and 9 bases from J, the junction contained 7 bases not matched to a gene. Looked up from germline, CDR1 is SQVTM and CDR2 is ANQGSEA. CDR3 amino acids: CSGGTGKRQYF. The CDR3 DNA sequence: TGCAGCGGTGGGACAGGGAAAAGGCAGTACTTC.

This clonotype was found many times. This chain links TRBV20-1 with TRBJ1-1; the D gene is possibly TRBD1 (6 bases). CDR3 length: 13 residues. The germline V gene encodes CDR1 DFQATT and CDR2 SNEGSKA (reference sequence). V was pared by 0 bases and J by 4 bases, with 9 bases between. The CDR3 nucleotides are TGCAGTGCTAGAGAGGGGGCACGCACTGAAGCTTTCTTT. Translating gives CSAREGARTEAFF.

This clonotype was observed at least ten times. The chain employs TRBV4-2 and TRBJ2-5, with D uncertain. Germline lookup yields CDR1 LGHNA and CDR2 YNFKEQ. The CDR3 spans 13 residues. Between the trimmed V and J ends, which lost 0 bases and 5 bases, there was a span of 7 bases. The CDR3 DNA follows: TGTGCCAGCAGCCAAGACCTATGGGAGACCCAGTACTTC. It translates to CASSQDLWETQYF.

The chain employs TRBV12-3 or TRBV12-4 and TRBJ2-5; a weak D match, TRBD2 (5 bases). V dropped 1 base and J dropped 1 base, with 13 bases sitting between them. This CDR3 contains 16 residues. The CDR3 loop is CASSLGYGGGQETQYF. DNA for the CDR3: TGTGCCAGCAGTTTAGGCTATGGAGGCGGCCAAGAGACCCAGTACTTC.